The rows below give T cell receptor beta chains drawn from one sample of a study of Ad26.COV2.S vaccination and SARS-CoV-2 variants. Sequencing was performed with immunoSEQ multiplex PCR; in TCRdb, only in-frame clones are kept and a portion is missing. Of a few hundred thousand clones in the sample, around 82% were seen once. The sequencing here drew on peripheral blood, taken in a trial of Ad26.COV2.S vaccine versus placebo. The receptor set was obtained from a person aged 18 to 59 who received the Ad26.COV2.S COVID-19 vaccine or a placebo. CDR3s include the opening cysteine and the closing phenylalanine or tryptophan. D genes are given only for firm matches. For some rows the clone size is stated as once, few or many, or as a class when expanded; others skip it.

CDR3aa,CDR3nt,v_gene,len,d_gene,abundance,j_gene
CASSVLASGVNTGELFF,TGTGCCAGCAGCGTACTCGCTAGCGGTGTTAACACCGGGGAGCTGTTTTTT,TRBV9,17,TRBD2,.,TRBJ2-2
CASSILQGEKLFF,TGTGCCAGCAGCATCCTACAGGGGGAAAAACTGTTTTTT,TRBV7-7,13,TRBD1,.,TRBJ1-4
CASSVGVGALYGYTF,TGTGCCAGCAGCGTAGGGGTGGGAGCGTTGTATGGCTACACCTTC,TRBV9,15,.,.,TRBJ1-2
CASSAQGLLYEQYF,TGTGCCAGCAGCGCACAGGGACTCCTCTACGAGCAGTACTTC,TRBV6-5,14,.,.,TRBJ2-7
CASSIIRTVSYEQYF,TGTGCCAGCAGTATCATAAGGACTGTAAGCTACGAGCAGTACTTC,TRBV2,15,.,.,TRBJ2-7
CASSLRTGNSNQPQHF,TGTGCCAGCTCACTAAGGACGGGGAATAGCAATCAGCCCCAGCATTTT,TRBV18,16,.,few,TRBJ1-5
CASSIEGAAGYTF,TGTGCCAGTAGTATAGAGGGGGCTGCCGGCTACACCTTC,TRBV19,13,.,.,TRBJ1-2
CASSLAGQLNQPQHF,TGCGCCAGCAGCTTGGCAGGGCAACTCAATCAGCCCCAGCATTTT,TRBV5-1,15,.,.,TRBJ1-5
CASSPRQPEAFF,TGTGCCAGCAGCCCGCGACAGCCTGAAGCTTTCTTT,TRBV7-9,12,.,.,TRBJ1-1
CASSPWGNTEAFF,TGTGCCAGCAGCCCATGGGGGAACACTGAAGCTTTCTTT,TRBV3-1/TRBV3-2,13,.,.,TRBJ1-1
CASSQGASGSIVDTQYF,TGTGCCAGCAGCCAAGGGGCTAGCGGGAGTATTGTCGATACGCAGTATTTT,TRBV3-1/TRBV3-2,17,TRBD2,.,TRBJ2-3
CASSLGNQETQYF,TGTGCCAGCTCCCTGGGGAACCAAGAGACCCAGTACTTC,TRBV18,13,.,.,TRBJ2-5
CASSRLAGPDTGELFF,TGTGCCAGCAGCAGACTAGCGGGACCCGACACCGGGGAGCTGTTTTTT,TRBV11-3,16,TRBD2,.,TRBJ2-2
CASSLLSGGAMAAFF,TGTGCCAGCTCACTTCTCTCAGGGGGCGCGATGGCCGCTTTCTTT,TRBV18,15,TRBD1,.,TRBJ1-1
CATSERTSGRTSDTQYF,TGTGCCACCAGTGAGAGGACTAGCGGGAGGACCTCAGATACGCAGTATTTT,TRBV24-1,17,TRBD2,.,TRBJ2-3
CASSQGSQGWRIRNEQFF,TGTGCCAGCAGCCAAGGATCTCAGGGGTGGAGGATACGGAATGAGCAGTTCTTC,TRBV14,18,.,.,TRBJ2-1
CASSAYTQQETQYF,TGTGCCAGCAGCGCCTACACTCAACAAGAGACCCAGTACTTC,TRBV9,14,.,.,TRBJ2-5
CAGHVGGYNEQFF,TGTGCCGGGCATGTTGGGGGTTACAATGAGCAGTTCTTC,TRBV6-5,13,.,.,TRBJ2-1
CAISESLTEEGYTF,TGTGCCATCAGTGAGTCCTTGACAGAGGAGGGCTACACCTTC,TRBV10-3,14,.,.,TRBJ1-2
CASRITRRGTYGYTF,TGCGCCAGCAGAATAACCAGGAGAGGGACCTATGGCTACACCTTC,TRBV10-1,15,.,.,TRBJ1-2
CASSDGTGHNEQFF,TGTGCCAGCAGCGACGGGACAGGCCACAATGAGCAGTTCTTC,TRBV13,14,TRBD1,.,TRBJ2-1
CASSVSGTSGVGTGELFF,TGTGCCAGCAGCGTTTCCGGGACTAGCGGAGTAGGAACCGGGGAGCTGTTTTTT,TRBV9,18,TRBD2,.,TRBJ2-2
CATSGGVPQHF,TGTGCCACCAGTGGTGGTGTCCCCCAGCATTTT,TRBV24-1,11,.,.,TRBJ1-5
CASTQDRGQTRGYTF,TGTGCCAGCACCCAGGACAGGGGCCAAACCAGGGGCTACACCTTC,TRBV5-4,15,TRBD1,once,TRBJ1-2
CASSYGTGWTDEQFF,TGTGCCAGCAGTTACGGGACAGGATGGACGGATGAGCAGTTCTTC,TRBV6-5,15,TRBD1,.,TRBJ2-1
CASSYKGGYIQYF,TGTGCCAGCAGTTATAAGGGGGGGTACATTCAGTACTTC,TRBV27,13,.,.,TRBJ2-4
CASSFRDRLGEQFF,TGTGCCAGCAGCTTCCGGGACCGGCTGGGTGAGCAGTTCTTC,TRBV11-3,14,.,.,TRBJ2-1
CASSIGNTEAFF,TGTGCCAGTAGTATAGGGAACACTGAAGCTTTCTTT,TRBV19,12,.,.,TRBJ1-1
CASSLTTGGAGSPLHF,TGTGCCAGCAGCCTTACGACAGGGGGCGCGGGGTCACCCCTCCACTTT,TRBV7-2,16,TRBD1,.,TRBJ1-6
CASSQSTGELFF,TGTGCCAGCAGCCAGTCCACCGGGGAGCTGTTTTTT,TRBV4-2,12,.,.,TRBJ2-2
CASSLSSEQFF,TGTGCCAGCAGCTTATCCAGCGAGCAGTTCTTC,TRBV13,11,.,once,TRBJ2-1
CASSLGEGLGVSGNTIYF,TGTGCCAGCAGCTTAGGGGAAGGCCTCGGGGTCTCTGGAAACACCATATATTTT,TRBV7-9,18,.,few,TRBJ1-3
CASTPSLGGQSYEQYF,TGTGCCAGCACCCCTAGTTTGGGGGGCCAGTCCTACGAGCAGTACTTC,TRBV7-2,16,.,once,TRBJ2-7
CASSPRGYEQYF,TGTGCCAGCAGCCCTAGAGGATACGAGCAGTACTTC,TRBV7-2,12,.,.,TRBJ2-7
CASSPRRETQYF,TGTGCCAGCAGCCCACGGAGGGAGACCCAGTACTTC,TRBV7-2,12,.,.,TRBJ2-5
CASTPGRANSPLHF,TGTGCCAGTACCCCGGGAAGGGCGAATTCACCCCTCCACTTT,TRBV19,14,.,.,TRBJ1-6
CASSDAGVAEAFF,TGCGCCAGCAGCGATGCAGGGGTGGCTGAAGCTTTCTTT,TRBV5-1,13,.,.,TRBJ1-1
CASSSLTGDYEQYF,TGTGCCAGCAGCAGTCTTACAGGGGATTACGAGCAGTACTTC,TRBV11-2,14,TRBD1,.,TRBJ2-7
CASSSGTGANVLTF,TGTGCCAGCAGCTCCGGGACAGGGGCCAACGTCCTGACTTTC,TRBV7-9,14,.,.,TRBJ2-6
CASSDSYNEQFF,TGTGCCAGCAGCGATAGCTACAATGAGCAGTTCTTC,TRBV12-3/TRBV12-4,12,.,.,TRBJ2-1